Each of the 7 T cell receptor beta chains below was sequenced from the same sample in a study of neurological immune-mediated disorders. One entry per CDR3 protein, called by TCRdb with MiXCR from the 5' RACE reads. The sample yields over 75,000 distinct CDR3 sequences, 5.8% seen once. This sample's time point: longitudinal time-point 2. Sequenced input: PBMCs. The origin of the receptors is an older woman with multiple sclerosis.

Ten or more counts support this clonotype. The chain's CDR3 is CASSYTPSGYEQFF. In nucleotides, the CDR3 is TGTGCCAGCAGTTATACTCCCAGCGGATACGAGCAGTTCTTC. The genes are TRBV7-6 and TRBJ2-1; D perhaps matches TRBD2 (5 bases). The CDR3 has 14 residues. The germline V and J ends were trimmed by 6 bases and 10 bases, with 19 bases remaining between them. CDR1 SGHVS and CDR2 FNYEAQ come from the germline V gene.

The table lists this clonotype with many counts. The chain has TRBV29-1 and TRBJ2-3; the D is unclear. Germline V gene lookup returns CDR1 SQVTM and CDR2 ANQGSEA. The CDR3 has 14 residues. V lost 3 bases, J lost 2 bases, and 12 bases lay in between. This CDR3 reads CSVDRRQDTDTQYF. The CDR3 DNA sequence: TGCAGCGTTGACCGTCGGCAGGACACAGATACGCAGTATTTT.

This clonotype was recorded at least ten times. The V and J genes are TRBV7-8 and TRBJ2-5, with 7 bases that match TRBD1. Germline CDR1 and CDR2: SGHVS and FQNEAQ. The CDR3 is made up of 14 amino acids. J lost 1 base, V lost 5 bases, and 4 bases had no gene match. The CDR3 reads CASSRDSSQETQYF. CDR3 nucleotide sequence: TGTGCCAGCAGCAGGGACAGCTCCCAAGAGACCCAGTACTTC.

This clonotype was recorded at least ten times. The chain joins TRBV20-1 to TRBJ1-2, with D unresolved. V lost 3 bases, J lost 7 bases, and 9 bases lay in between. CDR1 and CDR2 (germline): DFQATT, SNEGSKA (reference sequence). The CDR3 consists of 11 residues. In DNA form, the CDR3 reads TGCAGTGCTAGTTCTGGCATTGGCTACACCTTC. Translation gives CSASSGIGYTF.

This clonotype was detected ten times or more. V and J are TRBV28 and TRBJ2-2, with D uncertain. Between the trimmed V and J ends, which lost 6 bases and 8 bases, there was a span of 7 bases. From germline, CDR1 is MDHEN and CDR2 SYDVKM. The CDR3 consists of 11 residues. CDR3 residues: CASSDRGELFF. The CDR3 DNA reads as TGTGCCAGCAGCGATAGGGGGGAGCTGTTTTTT.

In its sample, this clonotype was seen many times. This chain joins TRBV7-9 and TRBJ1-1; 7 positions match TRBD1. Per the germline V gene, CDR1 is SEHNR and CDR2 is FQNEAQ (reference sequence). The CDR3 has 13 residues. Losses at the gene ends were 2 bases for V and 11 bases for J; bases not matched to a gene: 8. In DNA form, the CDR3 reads TGTGCCAGCAGCTTAATCCCACAGGGGTCCGCTTTCTTT. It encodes CASSLIPQGSAFF.

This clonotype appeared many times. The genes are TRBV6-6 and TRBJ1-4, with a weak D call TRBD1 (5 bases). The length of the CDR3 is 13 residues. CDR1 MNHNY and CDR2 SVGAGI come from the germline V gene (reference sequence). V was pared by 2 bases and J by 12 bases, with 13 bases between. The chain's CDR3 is CASSYTRGAQLFF. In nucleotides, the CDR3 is TGTGCCAGCAGTTACACCAGAGGGGCGCAACTGTTTTTT.